The clone carrying this T cell receptor (beta chain) rates as medium-sized. The entry originates in a study of metastatic and nonmetastatic thyroid tumors. Across the study: Comparative analysis of repertoires was undertaken across blood and tumor or nodule tissue obtained from malignant and benign thyroid patients.

Using MiXCR, TCRdb reanalyzed the PCR reads. The table records more than 15,000 clones, 25% to 30% of them present only once. V lost 5 bases to trimming and J lost 3 bases, with 20 bases between them. The CDR3 covers 15 residues. Germline-derived CDR1 and CDR2 are DFQATT and SNEGSKA (reference sequence). Patients had received no treatment of any kind before thyroid surgery. The sample was blood. The chain recombines TRBV20-1 with TRBJ2-7, with D tentatively TRBD2 (6 bases). This TCR was recovered from a female donor with papillary thyroid cancer or a benign thyroid nodule (not recorded which). Some clones in this sample may be carry-over from other donors' samples. The CDR3 coding sequence is TGCAGTGCTCGGGGGTCGGGTCAGGCATTCTACGAGCAGTACTTC. Translated, it gives CSARGSGQAFYEQYF.